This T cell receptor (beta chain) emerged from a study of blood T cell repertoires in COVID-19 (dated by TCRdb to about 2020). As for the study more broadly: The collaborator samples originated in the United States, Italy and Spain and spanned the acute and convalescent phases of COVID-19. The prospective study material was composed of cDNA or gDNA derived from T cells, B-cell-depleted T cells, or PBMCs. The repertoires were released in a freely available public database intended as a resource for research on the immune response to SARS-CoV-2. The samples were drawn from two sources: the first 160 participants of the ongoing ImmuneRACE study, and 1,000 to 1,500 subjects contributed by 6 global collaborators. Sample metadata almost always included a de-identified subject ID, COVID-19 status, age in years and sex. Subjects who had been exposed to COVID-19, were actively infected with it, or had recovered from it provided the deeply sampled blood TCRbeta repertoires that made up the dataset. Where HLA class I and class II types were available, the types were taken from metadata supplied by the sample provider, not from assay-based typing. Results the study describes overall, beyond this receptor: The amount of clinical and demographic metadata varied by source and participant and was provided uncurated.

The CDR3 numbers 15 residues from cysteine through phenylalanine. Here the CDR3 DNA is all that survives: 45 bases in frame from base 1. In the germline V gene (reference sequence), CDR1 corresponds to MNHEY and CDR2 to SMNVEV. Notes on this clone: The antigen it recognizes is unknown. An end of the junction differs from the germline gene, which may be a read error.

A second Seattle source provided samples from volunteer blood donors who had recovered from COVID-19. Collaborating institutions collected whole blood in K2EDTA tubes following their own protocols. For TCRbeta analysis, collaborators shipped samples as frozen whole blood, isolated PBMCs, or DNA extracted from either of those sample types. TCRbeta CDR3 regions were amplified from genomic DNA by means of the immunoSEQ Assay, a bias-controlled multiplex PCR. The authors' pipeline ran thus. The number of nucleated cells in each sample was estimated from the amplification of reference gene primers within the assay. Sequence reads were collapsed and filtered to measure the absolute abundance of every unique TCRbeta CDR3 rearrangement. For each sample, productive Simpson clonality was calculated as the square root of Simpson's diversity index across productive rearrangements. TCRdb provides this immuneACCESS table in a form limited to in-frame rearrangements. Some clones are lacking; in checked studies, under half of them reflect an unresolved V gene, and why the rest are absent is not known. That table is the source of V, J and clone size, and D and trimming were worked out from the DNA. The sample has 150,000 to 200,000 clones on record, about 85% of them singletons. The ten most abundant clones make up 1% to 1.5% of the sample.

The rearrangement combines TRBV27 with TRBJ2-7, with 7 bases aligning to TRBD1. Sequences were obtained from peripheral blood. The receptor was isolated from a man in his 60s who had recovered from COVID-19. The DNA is TGTGCCAGCAGTTTATCGACAGGGACCTCCCACGAGCAGTACTTC. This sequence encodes CASSLSTGTSHEQYF.